This TCR beta chain was retrieved from a study of blood T cell repertoires in COVID-19 (dated by TCRdb to 2019 to 2021). Some background on the complete study: Samples from collaborators originated in the United States, Italy and Spain and spanned both the acute and convalescent phases of COVID-19. The prospective study material was composed of cDNA or gDNA derived from T cells, B-cell-depleted T cells, or PBMCs. The dataset comprised deeply sampled blood TCRbeta repertoires from subjects exposed to, actively infected with, or recovered from COVID-19. The repertoires were released in a freely available public database meant as a resource for research on the immune response to SARS-CoV-2. Samples came from the ongoing ImmuneRACE study (first 160 participants) plus 1,254 subjects from 6 global collaborators. Sample metadata almost always included a de-identified subject ID, COVID-19 status, age in years and sex. Where HLA class I and class II types were available, the types were taken from metadata supplied by the sample provider, not from assay-based typing.

Inclusive of the bounding cysteine and phenylalanine, the CDR3 is 14 residues long. Solely the CDR3 DNA is kept, with 42 bases framed from the first base. For CDR1 and CDR2, the germline V gene (reference sequence) lists LNHDA and SQIVND. Trimming removed 2 bases from V and 7 bases from J, leaving 9 bases between the germline ends. Overall results and qualifications from the work: How much clinical and demographic metadata was included differed by source and by participant, and the metadata was provided uncurated.

Collaborating institutions collected whole blood in K2EDTA tubes following their own protocols. Collaborator samples were shipped for TCRbeta analysis as frozen whole blood, isolated PBMCs, or DNA extracted from either sample type. A word on this clone: Its antigen is still unknown. One base away there is no much larger clone; base qualities are not given.

The immunoSEQ Assay, a bias-controlled multiplex PCR, was used to amplify TCRbeta CDR3 regions from genomic DNA. Regarding the original processing steps: The number of nucleated cells in each sample was estimated from the amplification of reference gene primers within the assay. To quantify the absolute abundance of each unique TCRbeta CDR3 rearrangement, sequence reads were collapsed and filtered. For each sample, productive Simpson clonality was calculated by taking the square root of Simpson's diversity index across productive rearrangements. Drawn from immuneACCESS, this table holds only the in-frame rearrangements with V and J called that TCRdb kept. Clones are partly lost; checked studies trace under half to an unresolved V gene and leave the rest unexplained. D and trimming were read from the DNA, whereas the V and J calls and clone size are those reported in that table. The sample table shows roughly 21,000 clones, and roughly 90% are seen once. The ten most abundant clones make up around 18% of the sample.

The sample was peripheral blood. The receptor chain draws on TRBV19 and TRBJ1-6, with no confidently assigned D gene. The TCR sequence derives from a man between 65 and 85 years old with active COVID-19. For the CDR3, the sequence is CASSIPASNSPLHF. The sequenced DNA: TGTGCCAGTAGTATACCTGCGTCAAATTCACCCCTCCACTTT.